Listed below are T cell receptor beta chains from one sample, sequenced in a study of human T cells and chemical hapten exposure. Via MiXCR, TCRdb re-called the RACE reads, giving one row per CDR3 protein. The sample carries some 350,000 distinct CDR3 sequences, around 7% recorded once. The sequences come from whole blood, collected in connection with sensitization to the hapten diphenylcyclopropenone (DPC). Every receptor here comes from a woman between 18 and 30 years old with alopecia areata. Some clones in this sample may be carry-over from other donors' samples. Each CDR3 is given with its conserved first and last residue. A D gene is named only where the DNA matches it firmly. Clone size is stated in some rows and not others, as once, few, many or a class when expanded.

V gene	J gene	D gene	clone size	CDR3 DNA	CDR3 protein
TRBV29-1	TRBJ1-1	NA	NA	TGCAGCGTTCAACACACTGAAGCTTTCTTT	CSVQHTEAFF
TRBV6-2/TRBV6-3	TRBJ1-6	TRBD1	NA	TGTGCCAGCAGTTCCACTCCAGGGGGCGATTCACCCCTCCACTTT	CASSSTPGGDSPLHF
TRBV14	TRBJ1-4	NA	NA	TGTGCCAGCAGCTTATCACCGGGAACGGGTGAAAAACTGTTTTTT	CASSLSPGTGEKLFF
TRBV6-5	TRBJ2-7	TRBD1	many	TGTGCCAGCACGGACAGGTACTACGAGCAGTACTTC	CASTDRYYEQYF
TRBV7-2	TRBJ2-3	TRBD2	many	TGTGCCAGCAGCTTGCGACTAAGCGGGGATCGCACAGATACGCAGTATTTT	CASSLRLSGDRTDTQYF
TRBV9	TRBJ2-3	NA	many	TGTGCCAGCAGCGTAGAAACTAGCACAGATACGCAGTATTTT	CASSVETSTDTQYF
TRBV7-3	TRBJ2-1	TRBD2	NA	TGTGCCAGCAGCCCCCAGGGCGGGGGGTACAATGAGCAGTTCTTC	CASSPQGGGYNEQFF
TRBV5-6	TRBJ2-5	NA	many	TGTGCCAGCAGCCCCCAGGGTGGAGAGACCCAGTACTTC	CASSPQGGETQYF
TRBV4-3	TRBJ2-2	NA	few	TGCGCCAGCAGCCATTCCGACAGTGCCGGGGAGCTGTTTTTT	CASSHSDSAGELFF
TRBV6-5	TRBJ2-7	NA	NA	TGTGCCAGCAGTTCCCACCGTGGCAGGGGCCACTCCTACGAGCAGTACTTC	CASSSHRGRGHSYEQYF
TRBV7-2	TRBJ2-7	NA	many	TGTGCCAGCAGCGACGACAGCCCGGTCCAGCAGTACTTC	CASSDDSPVQQYF
TRBV7-2	TRBJ1-6	NA	few	TGTGCCAGCAGCCCGGGCACCTATAATTCACCCCTCCACTTT	CASSPGTYNSPLHF
TRBV24-1	TRBJ2-2	NA	NA	TGTGCCACCAGTGATCCAGGGGCCGAGGGCACCGGGGAGCTGTTTTTT	CATSDPGAEGTGELFF
TRBV18	TRBJ1-1	NA	NA	TGTGCCAGCTCACCACGGGTTATGAACACTGAAGCTTTCTTT	CASSPRVMNTEAFF
TRBV12-3/TRBV12-4	TRBJ2-1	TRBD1	NA	TGTGCCAGCAGTTTAGCGCGACGGGAGACAGGGGTCAATGAGCAGTTCTTC	CASSLARRETGVNEQFF